This T cell receptor (beta chain) was obtained from a study of T cell responses to AZD1222 COVID-19 vaccine. This CDR3 region has 15 residues. Germline V gene sequence: CDR1 SGHVS, CDR2 FNYEAQ. Trimming took off 5 bases at V and 7 bases at J, with 17 bases between the two ends. Sequencing was performed with immunoSEQ multiplex PCR; in TCRdb, only in-frame clones are kept and a portion is missing. The table includes 100,000 to 150,000 clones, roughly 91% detected once. The source is an adult in good health. This rearrangement joins TRBV7-6 to TRBJ1-4; D might be TRBD1 (5 bases). The source was peripheral blood, collected on day 0 of AZD1222 vaccination. As DNA, the CDR3 is TGTGCCAGCAGCGACCGGGACCTGGCTGGTGAAAAACTGTTTTTT. It yields the protein CASSDRDLAGEKLFF.